The rows below give T cell receptor beta chains drawn from one sample of a study of molecular identifiers for immune sequencing clone quantification. Using its own MiXCR run on the PCR reads, TCRdb lists one record per CDR3 protein. The data show more than 450,000 distinct CDR3 sequences, with about 25% seen just once and around 0.79% held by the top ten. Sequenced input: naive CD8+ T cells from blood, with Jurkat cell RNA spiked in. These receptors were obtained from a human donor in good health. Some libraries in this study had Jurkat cell RNA spiked in. Both conserved end residues are trimmed from each CDR3.

TRBJ2-3 | TRBV7-9 | ASSPIAGGPGDTQY
TRBJ2-1 | TRBV7-9 | ASSSLGGARGNEQF
TRBJ1-5 | TRBV2 | ASSEGTGIGKQPQH
TRBJ1-1 | TRBV7-6 | ASSWDPSGGEAF
TRBJ1-5 | TRBV5-6 | ASSQGGLGQPQH
TRBJ2-7 | TRBV20-1 | SAETGYSYEQY
TRBJ2-7 | TRBV20-1 | RAGLPERGGSYEQY
TRBJ1-2 | TRBV6-5 | ASKGYPGSHYGYT
TRBJ1-6 | TRBV6-4 | ASSAAGESPLH
TRBJ1-1 | TRBV7-9 | ASNEGPEAF
TRBJ1-2 | TRBV12-3/TRBV12-4 | ASSLAEGRGYT
TRBJ2-1 | TRBV7-9 | ASEELAGGSYNEQF
TRBJ1-1 | TRBV19 | ASTLGGGLYTEAF
TRBJ2-5 | TRBV20-1 | RASQPADVGVRETQY
TRBJ2-5 | TRBV4-3 | ASSQDVDFSGGETQY
TRBJ2-7 | TRBV19 | ASSIAILAGGRNYEQY
TRBJ2-7 | TRBV11-2 | ASSLVQSSYEQY
TRBJ2-4 | TRBV11-3 | ASSLNAWGKNIQY
TRBJ2-5 | TRBV28 | ASSFTGMGDQETQY
TRBJ1-5 | TRBV7-2 | ASSLESGPRGNQPQH
TRBJ1-5 | TRBV6-2/TRBV6-3 | ASTFPGATQPQH
TRBJ2-2 | TRBV7-3 | ASSLIPNTGEPF
TRBJ1-6 | TRBV5-1 | ASSLAIIGQGYSPLH
TRBJ2-3 | TRBV5-1 | ASSEDTYTDTRY
TRBJ2-7 | TRBV5-4 | ASSLVQGLSYEQY
TRBJ2-7 | TRBV18 | ASSPSDSYAQY
TRBJ2-3 | TRBV27 | ASSLAGRAPDTQY
TRBJ2-1 | TRBV24-1 | ATSDYSGANEQF
TRBJ2-7 | TRBV14 | ASSQGGAGYYEQY
TRBJ2-5 | TRBV14 | ASSQDHRGQETQY
TRBJ2-3 | TRBV24-1 | ATSTAAGTDTQY
TRBJ2-3 | TRBV11-3 | ASSRRTSGGTTDTQY
TRBJ2-2 | TRBV9 | ASSLTKTENTGELF
TRBJ2-7 | TRBV7-9 | ASSPSEGSLTYEQY
TRBJ2-7 | TRBV10-3 | AISEPPGQGDEQY
TRBJ2-7 | TRBV28 | ASDRTPAGREQY
TRBJ2-7 | TRBV4-3 | ASSLSGSHYEQY